The entry that follows covers one T cell receptor (beta chain) sequence. Its antigen remains unknown. Trimming left V 4 bases short and J 4 bases short, with 16 bases between. This CDR3 has 15 amino acids. From germline, CDR1 is SGHRS and CDR2 YFSETQ. TCRdb called the 5' RACE reads again in MiXCR, with one record for every CDR3 protein. The sample includes nearly 300,000 distinct CDR3 sequences, 7.5% to 9% of them seen just once. The data stem from a study of T cells after yellow fever vaccination. Points from the study as a whole: Any FACS-sorted repertoire could hold abundant clonotypes that contaminate it from the bulk population.

This specimen was CD4+ T cells sorted from PBMCs, taken 5 days after the yellow fever booster vaccination. The sequence came from a man in his late teens or twenties who received the YFV17D yellow fever vaccine. The chain recombines TRBV5-1 with TRBJ2-3; no firm D call. The CDR3 spells CASSPRAVSPDTQYF. CDR3 nucleotides: TGCGCCAGCAGCCCCCGGGCCGTTTCCCCAGATACGCAGTATTTT.